The T cell receptor (beta chain) under discussion was sequenced for a study of post-analysis software for immune sequencing data (dated by TCRdb to between 2014 and 2017). A note on the overall study: The recorded disease courses included relapsing-remitting, secondary progressive and progressive-relapsing multiple sclerosis, and some patients had no subtype annotation. Patient repertoires were compared against 11 to 12 previously published healthy control repertoires from donors aged roughly 6 to 27 years. A subset of samples was prepared in parallel using single-end sample barcoding, then pooled and co-amplified after Illumina adapter ligation. The paper as a whole reports these results and caveats: Direct clustering with F measure revealed strong co-clustering of samples prepared in the same batch, which led to a batch-effect correction. Patients showed significantly higher frequencies than controls for a few TRBV segments, among them TRBV5-6, TRBV5-1 and TRBV20-1. The multiple sclerosis patient group was slightly younger than the control group. Multiple sclerosis patients had significantly lower normalized Chao1 diversity than controls, a result that suggests substantial peripheral T-cell clonal expansion.

Preparation of the library involved PCR. The run used an Illumina HiSeq 2500. To reduce PCR and sequencing biases, unique molecular identifiers were built into the TCR beta cDNA libraries. Roughly 500,000 cDNA molecules were obtained per 1 to 10 million input T cells, so each molecule approximated one T cell. The patient libraries were prepared and sequenced with the same protocol used for the earlier healthy control dataset. Within a given batch, samples were prepared together, multiplexed and sequenced on the same HiSeq lane. The published analysis was carried out like this. MIGEC was used to process the raw barcoded reads, and molecular identifier groups with only a single read were discarded before consensus assembly and CDR3 extraction. Clonotype tables were post-analysed with VDJtools, normalizing diversity by down-sampling all datasets to the smallest sample size. In repertoire overlap clustering, CDR3 amino acid sequences, but not nucleotide sequences, were matched to correct batch-related cross-sample contamination. In-frame beta chains were kept once TCRdb had trimmed the public reads at Q25 with fastp and called clones with MiXCR. CDR3 protein sequences are deduplicated, and each keeps its most common genes and DNA. V and J calls and clone size were set by TCRdb, not the authors. Within this sample are approximately 630,000 distinct CDR3 sequences, with approximately 59% of them counted one time only. 11% of the sample is in the top ten clones.

To note about this clonotype: The antigen this receptor binds is unknown. No base qualities exist here, and no much larger clone lies one base off it.

The CDR1 and CDR2 encoded by the germline V gene (reference sequence) are MNHNY and SVGAGI. The CDR3 contains 14 residues, cysteine and phenylalanine counted. Only CDR3 DNA is held: 42 bases, read in frame from base 1. Cut back by 0 bases and 9 bases, the V and J ends lie 13 bases apart. To demonstrate the VDJtools post-analysis software, TCR beta repertoires were profiled from the peripheral blood of 13 young patients with multiple sclerosis. Multiple sclerosis patients were children and adolescents aged roughly 6 to 17 years. This chain joins TRBV6-6 to TRBJ2-3; the D gene remains uncertain. This sequence was found in a girl aged 2 to 10 with multiple sclerosis. Material: blood. For the CDR3, the sequence is CASSYSTDTTTQYF. The DNA reads TGTGCCAGCAGTTACTCTACAGATACGACGACGCAGTATTTT.